The rows below give T cell receptor beta chains drawn from one sample of a study of shared clonotypes between healthy human individuals. The data were produced by immunoSEQ multiplex PCR, yet TCRdb's version contains in-frame clones alone and is incomplete. The sample consists of some 2 million clones, less than 95% of them appearing once. What was sequenced was naive CD8+ T cells sorted from blood. Receptors were obtained from a man between 18 and 35 years old in good health. The CDR3 runs from the conserved cysteine through the conserved F or W. A D gene is named only where the DNA matches it firmly. A clone size is listed for some rows: how often the clone was seen (once, few, many), or a class if it is expanded.

v_gene: TRBV27; abundance: NA; d_gene: NA; j_gene: TRBJ1-2; CDR3nt: TGTGCCAGCAGTACGCTAATGGAGGGACACTATGGCTACACCTTC; CDR3aa: CASSTLMEGHYGYTF
v_gene: TRBV30; abundance: NA; d_gene: NA; j_gene: TRBJ2-2; CDR3nt: TGTGCCTGGGGTACCTGGGGTGCCGGGGAGCTGTTTTTT; CDR3aa: CAWGTWGAGELFF
v_gene: TRBV30; abundance: once; d_gene: NA; j_gene: TRBJ1-1; CDR3nt: TGTGCCTGGAGTGTTGGAGGGATGAACACTGAAGCTTTCTTT; CDR3aa: CAWSVGGMNTEAFF
v_gene: TRBV7-9; abundance: NA; d_gene: NA; j_gene: TRBJ1-5; CDR3nt: TGTGCCAGCAGCTTGGGGGGGCAGCCCCAGCATTTT; CDR3aa: CASSLGGQPQHF
v_gene: TRBV30; abundance: NA; d_gene: TRBD1; j_gene: TRBJ2-7; CDR3nt: TGTGCCTGGAGTTGGGACAGCTCCTACGAGCAGTACTTC; CDR3aa: CAWSWDSSYEQYF
v_gene: TRBV28; abundance: NA; d_gene: NA; j_gene: TRBJ1-6; CDR3nt: TGTGCCAGCAGTTGGCGGCAGGGCGGCTCACCCCTCCACTTT; CDR3aa: CASSWRQGGSPLHF
v_gene: TRBV13; abundance: NA; d_gene: TRBD1; j_gene: TRBJ2-7; CDR3nt: TGTGCCAGCAGCCCCCAGGGGGCTTCCTACGAGCAGTACTTC; CDR3aa: CASSPQGASYEQYF
v_gene: TRBV7-2; abundance: NA; d_gene: NA; j_gene: TRBJ2-3; CDR3nt: TGTGCCAGCACCTCAGCGGCGGGCACAGATACGCAGTATTTT; CDR3aa: CASTSAAGTDTQYF
v_gene: TRBV9; abundance: NA; d_gene: NA; j_gene: TRBJ1-2; CDR3nt: TGTGCCAGCAGCGTAGGGCCGGGGACGTACACCTTC; CDR3aa: CASSVGPGTYTF
v_gene: TRBV7-6; abundance: NA; d_gene: TRBD1; j_gene: TRBJ2-5; CDR3nt: TGTGCCAGCAGCTTGGGACAGGGGGCGCGTGAGACCCAGTACTTC; CDR3aa: CASSLGQGARETQYF
v_gene: TRBV30; abundance: NA; d_gene: NA; j_gene: TRBJ1-1; CDR3nt: TGTGCCTGGAGTCAACAGCCGAACACTGAAGCTTTCTTT; CDR3aa: CAWSQQPNTEAFF
v_gene: TRBV5-4; abundance: NA; d_gene: NA; j_gene: TRBJ1-2; CDR3nt: TGTGCCAGCAGCCCCGCCGGGGTGGGGGGAAACTATGGCTACACCTTC; CDR3aa: CASSPAGVGGNYGYTF
v_gene: TRBV15; abundance: NA; d_gene: NA; j_gene: TRBJ2-2; CDR3nt: TGTGCCACCAGCAGGGACCCCGGGAGTAGCGGCACCGGGGAGCTGTTTTTT; CDR3aa: CATSRDPGSSGTGELFF
v_gene: TRBV2; abundance: NA; d_gene: TRBD2; j_gene: TRBJ2-3; CDR3nt: TGTGCCAGCAGTGAAGTGGGGGGGGGAAGCACAGATACGCAGTATTTT; CDR3aa: CASSEVGGGSTDTQYF
v_gene: TRBV29-1; abundance: NA; d_gene: NA; j_gene: TRBJ2-3; CDR3nt: TGCAGCGCCCTTTTCCGGGACTCTAAAGGGAGCACAGATACGCAGTATTTT; CDR3aa: CSALFRDSKGSTDTQYF
v_gene: TRBV10-2; abundance: NA; d_gene: NA; j_gene: TRBJ2-1; CDR3nt: TGCGCCAGCTCCGAGTGGGCGGGAATCTACAATGAGCAGTTCTTC; CDR3aa: CASSEWAGIYNEQFF
v_gene: TRBV27; abundance: NA; d_gene: TRBD2; j_gene: TRBJ2-7; CDR3nt: TGTGCCAGCAGCCGTGGACTAGCGGGGGACGAGCAGTACTTC; CDR3aa: CASSRGLAGDEQYF
v_gene: TRBV2; abundance: NA; d_gene: NA; j_gene: TRBJ2-1; CDR3nt: TGTGCCAGCAGTGGGGCAGGGGGGTACAATGAGCAGTTCTTC; CDR3aa: CASSGAGGYNEQFF
v_gene: TRBV9; abundance: NA; d_gene: NA; j_gene: TRBJ2-1; CDR3nt: TGTGCCAGCAGCGTAGATGACACGCTGAATGAGCAGTTCTTC; CDR3aa: CASSVDDTLNEQFF
v_gene: TRBV5-4; abundance: NA; d_gene: NA; j_gene: TRBJ2-5; CDR3nt: TGTGCCAGCAGCTTGATGTTTGTTAAAGAGACCCAGTACTTC; CDR3aa: CASSLMFVKETQYF
v_gene: TRBV7-9; abundance: NA; d_gene: NA; j_gene: TRBJ2-2; CDR3nt: TGTGCCAGCAGCATCTCAGTTTCCGGGGAGCTGTTTTTT; CDR3aa: CASSISVSGELFF
v_gene: TRBV28; abundance: NA; d_gene: TRBD1; j_gene: TRBJ1-2; CDR3nt: TGTGCCACCAGGGGGCTTGAACCGGCAGTCAGCCTGGGCTACACCTTC; CDR3aa: CATRGLEPAVSLGYTF
v_gene: TRBV7-6; abundance: once; d_gene: NA; j_gene: TRBJ1-5; CDR3nt: TGTGCCAGCAGCTTAGGAGGGCTCAATCAGCCCCAGCATTTT; CDR3aa: CASSLGGLNQPQHF
v_gene: TRBV2; abundance: NA; d_gene: NA; j_gene: TRBJ2-3; CDR3nt: TGTGCCAGCAGTGACGGGCCATTCGATACGCAGTATTTT; CDR3aa: CASSDGPFDTQYF
v_gene: TRBV5-4; abundance: NA; d_gene: NA; j_gene: TRBJ2-1; CDR3nt: TGTGCCAGCAGCTTGGGGTCTTGGGGGCAGTTCTTC; CDR3aa: CASSLGSWGQFF
v_gene: TRBV12-5; abundance: NA; d_gene: NA; j_gene: TRBJ2-1; CDR3nt: TGTGCTAGTGGTTTGGACAGTTACAATGAGCAGTTCTTC; CDR3aa: CASGLDSYNEQFF
v_gene: TRBV7-8; abundance: NA; d_gene: NA; j_gene: TRBJ2-6; CDR3nt: TGTGCCAGCAGCTTGGAGGCAGGCTCTGGGGCCAACGTCCTGACTTTC; CDR3aa: CASSLEAGSGANVLTF
v_gene: TRBV7-6; abundance: once; d_gene: TRBD1; j_gene: TRBJ1-5; CDR3nt: TGTGCCAGCAGCTTAGCCCCGGACAGGAACCAGCCCCAGCATTTT; CDR3aa: CASSLAPDRNQPQHF
v_gene: TRBV28; abundance: NA; d_gene: NA; j_gene: TRBJ2-5; CDR3nt: TGTGCCAGCAGTTTTGGAGGGGGTCGGGAGACCCAGTACTTC; CDR3aa: CASSFGGGRETQYF
v_gene: TRBV2; abundance: NA; d_gene: NA; j_gene: TRBJ2-7; CDR3nt: TGTGCCATCGAGGACAGCCAGGATGGGTACGAGCAGTACTTC; CDR3aa: CAIEDSQDGYEQYF
v_gene: TRBV7-2; abundance: NA; d_gene: TRBD2; j_gene: TRBJ2-7; CDR3nt: TGTGCCAGCAGCTTAGTGCGGGAGATTTCCTACGAGCAGTACTTC; CDR3aa: CASSLVREISYEQYF
v_gene: TRBV29-1; abundance: NA; d_gene: NA; j_gene: TRBJ1-2; CDR3nt: TGCAGCGTTCCCCCCGGGGCAGGGAGGAACTATGGCTACACCTTC; CDR3aa: CSVPPGAGRNYGYTF
v_gene: TRBV9; abundance: once; d_gene: NA; j_gene: TRBJ2-7; CDR3nt: TGTGCCAGCAGCGCAAACAGTGGGCCCTACGAGCAGTACTTC; CDR3aa: CASSANSGPYEQYF
v_gene: TRBV5-1; abundance: NA; d_gene: TRBD1; j_gene: TRBJ1-1; CDR3nt: TGCGCCAGCAGCGGAAAACAGGGGGCGGACACTGAAGCTTTCTTT; CDR3aa: CASSGKQGADTEAFF
v_gene: TRBV6-5; abundance: NA; d_gene: NA; j_gene: TRBJ1-4; CDR3nt: TGTGCCAGCATCCCGGGAGGGGAGGATGAAAAACTGTTTTTT; CDR3aa: CASIPGGEDEKLFF
v_gene: TRBV25-1; abundance: NA; d_gene: NA; j_gene: TRBJ2-1; CDR3nt: TGTGCCAGCAGCGGAGGCGGGCGAATCTCCTACAATGAGCAGTTCTTC; CDR3aa: CASSGGGRISYNEQFF
v_gene: TRBV7-9; abundance: NA; d_gene: NA; j_gene: TRBJ1-6; CDR3nt: TGTGCCAGCAGGCCCCCGCGACAAAATTCACCCCTCCACTTT; CDR3aa: CASRPPRQNSPLHF
v_gene: TRBV29-1; abundance: NA; d_gene: NA; j_gene: TRBJ2-2; CDR3nt: TGCAGCGGCACCGATGAAGGCGGGGAGCTGTTTTTT; CDR3aa: CSGTDEGGELFF
v_gene: TRBV7-8; abundance: NA; d_gene: NA; j_gene: TRBJ1-5; CDR3nt: TGTGCCAGCAGCCCAGCTCCAGGGGTGGGTCAGCCCCAGCATTTT; CDR3aa: CASSPAPGVGQPQHF
v_gene: TRBV7-2; abundance: NA; d_gene: NA; j_gene: TRBJ1-2; CDR3nt: TGTGCCAGCAGCTTAGATCGGGGACGGACCACCTATGGCTACACCTTC; CDR3aa: CASSLDRGRTTYGYTF
v_gene: TRBV27; abundance: NA; d_gene: TRBD1; j_gene: TRBJ2-2; CDR3nt: TGTGCCAGCAGTTTTAGTGCAGGGGGAGATGCCGGGGAGCTGTTTTTT; CDR3aa: CASSFSAGGDAGELFF
v_gene: TRBV29-1; abundance: NA; d_gene: TRBD1; j_gene: TRBJ2-3; CDR3nt: TGCAGCGCGAGGGGGCGGCCAGAGAGCACAGATACGCAGTATTTT; CDR3aa: CSARGRPESTDTQYF